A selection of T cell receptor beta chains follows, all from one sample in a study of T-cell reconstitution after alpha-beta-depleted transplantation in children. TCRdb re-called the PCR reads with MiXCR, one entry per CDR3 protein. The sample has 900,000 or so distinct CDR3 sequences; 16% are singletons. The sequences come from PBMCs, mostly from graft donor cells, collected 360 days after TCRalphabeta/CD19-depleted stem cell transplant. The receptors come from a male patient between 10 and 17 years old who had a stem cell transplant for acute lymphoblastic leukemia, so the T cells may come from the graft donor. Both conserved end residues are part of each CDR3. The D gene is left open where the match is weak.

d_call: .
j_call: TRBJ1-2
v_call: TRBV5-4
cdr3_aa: CASSMGVDYGYTF

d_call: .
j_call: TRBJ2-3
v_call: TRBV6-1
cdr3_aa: CASSEIMPLPDTQYF

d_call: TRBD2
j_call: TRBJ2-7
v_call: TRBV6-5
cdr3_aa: CASSYITSGRLAGVYEQYF

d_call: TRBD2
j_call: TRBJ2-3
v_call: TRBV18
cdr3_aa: CASSAIAGYTQYF

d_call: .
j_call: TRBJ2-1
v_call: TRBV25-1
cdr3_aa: CASSESTSLGEQFF

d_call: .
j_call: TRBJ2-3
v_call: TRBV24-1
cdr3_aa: CATSDLTTGSTDTQYF

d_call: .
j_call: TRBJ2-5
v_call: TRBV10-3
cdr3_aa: CAISGQDQETQYF

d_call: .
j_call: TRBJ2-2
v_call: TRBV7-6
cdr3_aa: CVSSLRPANTGELFF

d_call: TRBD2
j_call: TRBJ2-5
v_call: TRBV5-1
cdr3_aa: CASSFGRTREETQYF

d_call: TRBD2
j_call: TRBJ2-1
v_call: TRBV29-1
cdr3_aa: CSVEDRASGSNEQFF

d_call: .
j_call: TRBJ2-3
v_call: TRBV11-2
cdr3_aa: CASSRRPAPGDTQYF

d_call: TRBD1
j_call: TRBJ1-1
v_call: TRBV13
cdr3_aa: CASSFTGGQKLDTEAFF

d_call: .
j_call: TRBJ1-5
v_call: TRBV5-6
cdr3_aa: CASSSAGGWSNQPQHF

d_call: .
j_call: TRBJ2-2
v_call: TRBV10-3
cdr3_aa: CAIRPGTKTGELFF

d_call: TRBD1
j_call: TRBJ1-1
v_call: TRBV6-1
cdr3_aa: CASSGGQGVLNTEAFF

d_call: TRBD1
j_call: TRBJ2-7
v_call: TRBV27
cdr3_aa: CASSFRQGVIEQYF

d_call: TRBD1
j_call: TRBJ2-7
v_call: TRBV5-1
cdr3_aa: CASSLNIIGTEFYEQYF

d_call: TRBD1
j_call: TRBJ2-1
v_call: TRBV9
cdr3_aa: CASNEDRGDGEQFF

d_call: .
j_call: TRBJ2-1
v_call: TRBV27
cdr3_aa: CASSLIPAYNEQFF

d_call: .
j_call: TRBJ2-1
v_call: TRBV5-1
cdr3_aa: CASSRAGTHSYNEQFF

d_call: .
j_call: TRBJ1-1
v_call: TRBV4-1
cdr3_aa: CASSQERGYRTEAFF

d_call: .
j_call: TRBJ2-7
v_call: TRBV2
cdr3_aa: CASSEGALSSYEQYF

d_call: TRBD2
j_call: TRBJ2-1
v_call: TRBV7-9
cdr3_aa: CASSLAGGLDNEQFF

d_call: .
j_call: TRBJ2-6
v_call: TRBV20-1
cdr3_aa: CSARGGSSGANVLTF

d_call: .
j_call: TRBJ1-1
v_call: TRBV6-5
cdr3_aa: CASRPKREGPGEAFF

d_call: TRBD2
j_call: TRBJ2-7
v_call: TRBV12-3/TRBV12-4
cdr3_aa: CASSWGLAGGSEQYF

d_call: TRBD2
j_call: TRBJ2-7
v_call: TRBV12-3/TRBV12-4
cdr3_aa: CASSLGLSGSNSYEQYF

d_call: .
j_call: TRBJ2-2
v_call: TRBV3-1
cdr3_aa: CASIRDPGLSPGELFF

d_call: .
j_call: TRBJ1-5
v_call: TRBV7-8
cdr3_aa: CASSSAGPIVGSNQPQHF

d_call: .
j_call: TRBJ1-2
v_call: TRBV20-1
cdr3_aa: CSASGNGYGYTF

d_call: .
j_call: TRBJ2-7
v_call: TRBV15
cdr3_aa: CATSIKGGTYEQYF

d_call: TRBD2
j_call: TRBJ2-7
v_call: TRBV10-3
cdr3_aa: CAIGKTSGPYEQYF

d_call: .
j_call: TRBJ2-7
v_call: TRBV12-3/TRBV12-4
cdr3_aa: CASSLIRARKYEQYF

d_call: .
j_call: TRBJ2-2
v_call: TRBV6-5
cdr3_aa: CASSYYPGQTTGELFF

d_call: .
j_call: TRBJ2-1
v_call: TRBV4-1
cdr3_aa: CASSQLEGSSYNEQFF

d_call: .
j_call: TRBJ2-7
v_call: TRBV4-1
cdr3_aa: CASSQVTNLRGRAYF

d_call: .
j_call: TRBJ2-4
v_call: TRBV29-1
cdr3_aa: CSVTGLAKNIQYF

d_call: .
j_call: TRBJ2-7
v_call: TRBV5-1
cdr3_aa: CASSLDRTLGYEQYF

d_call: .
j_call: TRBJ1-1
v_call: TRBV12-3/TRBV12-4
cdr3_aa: CASNLSDQGWDTEAFF

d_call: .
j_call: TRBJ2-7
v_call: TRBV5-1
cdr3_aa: CASSPRVGEQYF

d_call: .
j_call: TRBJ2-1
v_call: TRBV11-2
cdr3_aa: CASSPDRPYNEQFF

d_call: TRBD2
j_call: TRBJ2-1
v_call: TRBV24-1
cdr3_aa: CATSDLAGSYNEQFF

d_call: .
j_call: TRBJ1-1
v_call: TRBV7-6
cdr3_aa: CASSDRDGLNTEAFF

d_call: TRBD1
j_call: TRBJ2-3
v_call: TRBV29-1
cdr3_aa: CSARQGPRGNTQYF

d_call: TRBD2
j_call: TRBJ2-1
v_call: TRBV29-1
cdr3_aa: CSFRDYDNEQFF

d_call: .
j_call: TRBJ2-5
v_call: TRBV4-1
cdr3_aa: CASSQGLLLRGLDTVTQYF

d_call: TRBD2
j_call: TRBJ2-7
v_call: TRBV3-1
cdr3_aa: CASSGTSGILYEQYF

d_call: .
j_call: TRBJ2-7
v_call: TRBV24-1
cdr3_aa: CATSDFSSYEQYF

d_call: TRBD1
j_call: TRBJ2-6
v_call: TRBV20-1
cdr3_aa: CSAIRDRVLGANVLTF

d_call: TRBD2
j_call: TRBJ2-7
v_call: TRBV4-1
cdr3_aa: CASSPMGGVTYEQYF

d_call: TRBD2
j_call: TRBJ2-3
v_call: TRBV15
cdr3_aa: CATSRAPGLAGITDTQYF

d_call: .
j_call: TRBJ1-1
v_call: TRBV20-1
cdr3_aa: CSARDRLRVTEAFF

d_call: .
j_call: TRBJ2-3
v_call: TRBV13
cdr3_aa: CASSLRQGHTDTQYF

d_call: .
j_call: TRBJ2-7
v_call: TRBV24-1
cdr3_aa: CATSDPGRSYEQYF

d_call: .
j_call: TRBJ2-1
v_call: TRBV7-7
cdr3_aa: CASSQGGSSPNEQFF

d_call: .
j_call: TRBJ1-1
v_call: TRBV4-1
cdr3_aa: CASSQDKMAGEAFF

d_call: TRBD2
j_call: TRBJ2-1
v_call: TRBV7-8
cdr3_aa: CASSLTNIAGDEQFF